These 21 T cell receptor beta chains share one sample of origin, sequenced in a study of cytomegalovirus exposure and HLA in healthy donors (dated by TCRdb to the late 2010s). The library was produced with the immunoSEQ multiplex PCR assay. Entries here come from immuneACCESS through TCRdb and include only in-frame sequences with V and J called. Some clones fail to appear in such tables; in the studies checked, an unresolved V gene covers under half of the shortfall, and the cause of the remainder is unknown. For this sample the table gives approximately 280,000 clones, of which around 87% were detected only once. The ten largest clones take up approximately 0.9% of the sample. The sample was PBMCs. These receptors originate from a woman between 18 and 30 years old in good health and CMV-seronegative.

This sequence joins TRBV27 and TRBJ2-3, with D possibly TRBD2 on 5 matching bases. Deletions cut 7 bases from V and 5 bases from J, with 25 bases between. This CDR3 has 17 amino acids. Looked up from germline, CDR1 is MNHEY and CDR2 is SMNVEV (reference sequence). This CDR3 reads CASTPTRTRVSLDTQYF. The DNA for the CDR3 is TGTGCCAGCACCCCTACACGAACTAGAGTTTCTTTAGATACGCAGTATTTT.

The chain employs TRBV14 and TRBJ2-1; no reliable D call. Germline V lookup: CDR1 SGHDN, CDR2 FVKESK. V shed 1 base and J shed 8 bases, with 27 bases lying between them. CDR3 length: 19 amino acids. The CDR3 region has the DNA TGTGCCAGCAGCCAAGGAGGTTCGCGTCCCTTCTCGTACAATGATGAGCAGTTCTTC. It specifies CASSQGGSRPFSYNDEQFF.

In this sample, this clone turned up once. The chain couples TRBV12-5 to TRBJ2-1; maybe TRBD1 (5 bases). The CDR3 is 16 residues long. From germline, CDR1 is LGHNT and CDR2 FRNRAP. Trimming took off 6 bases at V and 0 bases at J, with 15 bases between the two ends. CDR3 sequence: CASGRWTQRSYNEQFF. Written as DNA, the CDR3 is TGTGCTAGTGGCCGATGGACACAACGCTCCTACAATGAGCAGTTCTTC.

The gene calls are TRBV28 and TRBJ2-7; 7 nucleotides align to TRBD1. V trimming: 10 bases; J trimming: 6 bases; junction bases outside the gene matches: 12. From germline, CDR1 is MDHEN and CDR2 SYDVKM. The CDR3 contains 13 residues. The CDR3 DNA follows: TGTGCCACCACACCGGGACAGTCAGCCGAGCAGTACTTC. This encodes CATTPGQSAEQYF.

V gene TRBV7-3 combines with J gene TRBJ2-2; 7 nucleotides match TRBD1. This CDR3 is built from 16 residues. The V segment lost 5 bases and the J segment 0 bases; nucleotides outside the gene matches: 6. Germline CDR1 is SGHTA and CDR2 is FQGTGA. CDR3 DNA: TGTGCCAGCAGCCTTGGGACAGCCGCGAACACCGGGGAGCTGTTTTTT. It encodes CASSLGTAANTGELFF.

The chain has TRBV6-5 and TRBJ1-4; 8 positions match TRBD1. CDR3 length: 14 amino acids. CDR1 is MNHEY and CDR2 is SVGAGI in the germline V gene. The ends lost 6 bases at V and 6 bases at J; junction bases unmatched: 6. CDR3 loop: CASSRTGLDEKLFF. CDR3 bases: TGTGCCAGCAGCCGGACAGGGTTGGATGAAAAACTGTTTTTT.

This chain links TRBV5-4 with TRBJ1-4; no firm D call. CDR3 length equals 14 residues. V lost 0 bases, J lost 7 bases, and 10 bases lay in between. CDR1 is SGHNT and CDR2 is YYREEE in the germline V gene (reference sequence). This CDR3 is CASSLDLSGEKLFF. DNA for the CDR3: TGTGCCAGCAGCTTGGACCTCTCGGGTGAAAAACTGTTTTTT.

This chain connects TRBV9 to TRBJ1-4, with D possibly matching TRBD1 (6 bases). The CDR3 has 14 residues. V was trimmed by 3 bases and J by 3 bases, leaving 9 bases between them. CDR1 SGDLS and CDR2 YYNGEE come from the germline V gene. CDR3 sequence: CASSAGTSNEKLFF. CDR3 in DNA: TGTGCCAGCAGCGCCGGGACATCTAATGAAAAACTGTTTTTT.

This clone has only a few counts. CDR3 sequence (DNA): TGTGCCAGCAGTCCTGACAGGGTTCCCAACTATGGCTACACCTTC. Translated, it gives CASSPDRVPNYGYTF. This chain uses TRBV11-3 with TRBJ1-2; 7 positions match TRBD1. The CDR3 length is 15 residues. The germline V gene has CDR1 SGHNT and CDR2 YENEEA. Losses at the gene ends were 6 bases for V and 2 bases for J; bases not matched to a gene: 9.

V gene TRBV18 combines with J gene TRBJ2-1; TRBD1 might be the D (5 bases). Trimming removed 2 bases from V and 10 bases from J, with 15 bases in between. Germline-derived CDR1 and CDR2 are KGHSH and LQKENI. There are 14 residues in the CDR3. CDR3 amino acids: CASSPYGQVGEQFF. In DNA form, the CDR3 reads TGTGCCAGCTCACCATATGGACAAGTAGGGGAGCAGTTCTTC.

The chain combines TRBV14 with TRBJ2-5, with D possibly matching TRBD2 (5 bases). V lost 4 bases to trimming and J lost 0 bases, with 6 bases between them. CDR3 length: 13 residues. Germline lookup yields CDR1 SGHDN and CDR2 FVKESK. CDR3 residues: CASSPDYQETQYF. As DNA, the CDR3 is TGTGCCAGCAGCCCGGACTACCAAGAGACCCAGTACTTC.

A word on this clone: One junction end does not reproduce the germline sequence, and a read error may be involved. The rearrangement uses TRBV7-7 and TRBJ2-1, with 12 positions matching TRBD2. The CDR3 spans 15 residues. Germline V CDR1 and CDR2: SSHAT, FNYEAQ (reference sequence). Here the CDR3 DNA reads TGTGCTAGCAGCCCTGGACTAGCGGGGAACAATGAGCAGTTCTTC. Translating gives CASSPGLAGNNEQFF.

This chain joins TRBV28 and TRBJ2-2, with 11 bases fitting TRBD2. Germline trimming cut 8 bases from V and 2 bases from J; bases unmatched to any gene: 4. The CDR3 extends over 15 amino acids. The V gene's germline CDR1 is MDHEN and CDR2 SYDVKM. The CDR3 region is CASGRLAGNTGELFF. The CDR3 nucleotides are TGTGCCAGCGGGAGACTAGCGGGAAACACCGGGGAGCTGTTTTTT.

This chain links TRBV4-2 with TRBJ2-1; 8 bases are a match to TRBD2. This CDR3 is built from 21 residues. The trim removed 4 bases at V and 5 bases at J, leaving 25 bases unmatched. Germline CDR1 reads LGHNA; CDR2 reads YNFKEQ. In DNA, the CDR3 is TGTGCCAGCAGCCCGCAATTAGCGGGACCGTACCGGGGCGTGGTCGACAATGAGCAGTTCTTC. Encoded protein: CASSPQLAGPYRGVVDNEQFF.

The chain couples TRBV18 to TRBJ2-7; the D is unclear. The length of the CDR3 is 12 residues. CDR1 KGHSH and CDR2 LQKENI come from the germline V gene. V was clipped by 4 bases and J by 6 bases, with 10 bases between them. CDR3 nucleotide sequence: TGTGCCAGCTCACTTACGGTCCGCGAGCAGTACTTC. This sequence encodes CASSLTVREQYF. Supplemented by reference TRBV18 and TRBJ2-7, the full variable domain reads NAGVMQNPRHLVRRRGQEARLRCSPMKGHSHVYWYRQLPEEGLKFMVYLQKENIIDESGMPKERFSAEFPKEGPSILRIQQVVRGDSAAYFCASSLTVREQYFGPGTRLTVT.

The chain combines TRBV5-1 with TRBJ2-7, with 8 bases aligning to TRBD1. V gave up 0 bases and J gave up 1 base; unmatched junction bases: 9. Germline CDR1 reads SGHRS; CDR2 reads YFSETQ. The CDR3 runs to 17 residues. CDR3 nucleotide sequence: TGCGCCAGCAGCTTGGGGGCACTGACAGGGGTTTCCTACGAGCAGTACTTC. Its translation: CASSLGALTGVSYEQYF.

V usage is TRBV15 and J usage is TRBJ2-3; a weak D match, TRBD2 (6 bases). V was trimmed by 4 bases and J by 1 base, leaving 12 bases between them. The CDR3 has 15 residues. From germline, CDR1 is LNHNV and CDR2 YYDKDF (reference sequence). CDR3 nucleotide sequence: TGTGCCACCAGCATCCGGGGGTCCCGCACAGATACGCAGTATTTT. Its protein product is CATSIRGSRTDTQYF.

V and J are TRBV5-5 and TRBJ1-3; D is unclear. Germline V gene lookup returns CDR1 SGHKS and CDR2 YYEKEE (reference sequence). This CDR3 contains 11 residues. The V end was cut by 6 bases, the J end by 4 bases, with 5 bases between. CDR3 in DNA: TGTGCCAGCAACTCCGGAAACACCATATATTTT. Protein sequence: CASNSGNTIYF. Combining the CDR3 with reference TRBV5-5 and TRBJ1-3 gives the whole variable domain DAGVTQSPTHLIKTRGQQVTLRCSPISGHKSVSWYQQVLGQGPQFIFQYYEKEERGRGNFPDRFSARQFPNYSSELNVNALLLGDSALYLCASNSGNTIYFGEGSWLTVV.

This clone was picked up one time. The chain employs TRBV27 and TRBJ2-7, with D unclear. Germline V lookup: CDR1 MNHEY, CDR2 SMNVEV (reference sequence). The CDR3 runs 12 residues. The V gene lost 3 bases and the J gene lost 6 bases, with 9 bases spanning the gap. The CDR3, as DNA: TGTGCCAGCAGTTTTCACGGTAGCGAGCAGTACTTC. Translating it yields CASSFHGSEQYF.

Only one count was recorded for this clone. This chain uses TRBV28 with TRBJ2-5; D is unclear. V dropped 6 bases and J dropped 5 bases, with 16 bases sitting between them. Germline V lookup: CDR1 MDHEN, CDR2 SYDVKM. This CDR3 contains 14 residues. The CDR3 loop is CASSRLLARETQYF. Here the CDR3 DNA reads TGTGCCAGCAGCCGCCTCTTAGCTCGGGAGACCCAGTACTTC.

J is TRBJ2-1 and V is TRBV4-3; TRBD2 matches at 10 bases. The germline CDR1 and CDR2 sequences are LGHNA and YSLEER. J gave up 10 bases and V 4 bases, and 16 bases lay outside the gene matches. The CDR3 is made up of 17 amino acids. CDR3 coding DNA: TGCGCCAGCAGCCCCCCCGCGGCTAGCGGGAGATCGGAAGAGCAGTTCTTC. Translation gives CASSPPAASGRSEEQFF.